This passage covers 5 T cell receptor beta chains from one sample sequenced in a study of shared clonotypes between healthy human individuals. Using immunoSEQ multiplex PCR, the repertoire was profiled, and TCRdb retains in-frame clones only, with some absent. Of around 2.3 million clones in the sample, roughly 95% are singletons; the top ten hold about 0.13%. Sequences were obtained from naive CD4+ T cells sorted from blood. Subset described: CD45RA+ positively selected. These receptor sequences come from a man younger than 30 in good health.

The chain carries TRBV5-4 and TRBJ2-1, with 11 nucleotides matching TRBD2. The CDR3 sequence is 15 residues long. CDR1 and CDR2 from the germline V gene are SGHNT and YYREEE (reference sequence). After removal of 4 bases from V and 7 bases from J, the junction contained 7 bases not matched to a gene. CDR3 DNA: TGTGCCAGCAGCCCCTCCCGACTAGCGGGAAATGAGCAGTTCTTC. Its protein product is CASSPSRLAGNEQFF. The variable domain in full, with the rest retrieved from reference TRBV5-4 and TRBJ2-1, is ETGVTQSPTHLIKTRGQQVTLRCSSQSGHNTVSWYQQALGQGPQFIFQYYREEENGRGNFPPRFSGLQFPNYSSELNVNALELDDSALYLCASSPSRLAGNEQFFGPGTRLTVL.

V is TRBV19 and J is TRBJ1-4; 8 nucleotides match TRBD1. The germline CDR1 and CDR2 sequences are LNHDA and SQIVND (reference sequence). This CDR3 is 15 amino acids long. Trimming cost V 4 bases and J 8 bases; bases outside gene matches: 9. The CDR3 region has the DNA TGTGCCAGTAGTACGGACAGGGAGGGTGAAGAAAAACTGTTTTTT. Translating it yields CASSTDREGEEKLFF.

J is TRBJ2-5 and V is TRBV9; 8 bases align to TRBD1. The CDR3 is 14 amino acids. The V and J ends lost 3 bases and 4 bases, in that order; junction bases with no gene match: 5. Germline assignment: CDR1 SGDLS and CDR2 YYNGEE. This CDR3 reads CASSAGQGRETQYF. The CDR3 region has the DNA TGTGCCAGCAGCGCCGGACAGGGTAGAGAGACCCAGTACTTC.

The V call is TRBV30, the J call TRBJ1-1; 11 nucleotides match TRBD1. V lost 1 base, J lost 9 bases, and 1 base stayed unmatched. The CDR3 totals 12 residues. CDR1 and CDR2 from the germline V gene are GTSNPN and SVGIG (reference sequence). The CDR3: CAWSEDRGQAFF. CDR3 sequence (DNA): TGTGCCTGGAGTGAGGACAGGGGGCAAGCTTTCTTT.

The rearrangement uses TRBV27 and TRBJ2-7; 7 bases align to TRBD1. V gave up 2 bases and J gave up 4 bases; unmatched junction bases: 2. There are 13 residues in the CDR3. The germline V gene has CDR1 MNHEY and CDR2 SMNVEV (reference sequence). The CDR3 DNA reads as TGTGCCAGCAGTTTAACCAGGGGGTACGAGCAGTACTTC. Protein product: CASSLTRGYEQYF.